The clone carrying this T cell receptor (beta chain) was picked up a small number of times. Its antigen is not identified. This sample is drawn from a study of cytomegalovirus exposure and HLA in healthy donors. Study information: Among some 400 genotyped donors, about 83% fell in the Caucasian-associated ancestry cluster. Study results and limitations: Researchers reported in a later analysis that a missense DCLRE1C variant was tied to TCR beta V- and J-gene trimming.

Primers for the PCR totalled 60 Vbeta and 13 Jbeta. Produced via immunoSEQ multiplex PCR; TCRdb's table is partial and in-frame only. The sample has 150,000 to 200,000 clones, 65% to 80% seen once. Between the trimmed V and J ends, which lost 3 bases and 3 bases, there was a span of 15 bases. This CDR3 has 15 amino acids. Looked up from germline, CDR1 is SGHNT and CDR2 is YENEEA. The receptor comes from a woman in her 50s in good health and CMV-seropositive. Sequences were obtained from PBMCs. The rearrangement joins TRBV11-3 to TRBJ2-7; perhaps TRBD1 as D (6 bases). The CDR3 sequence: CASSFRGGGNYEQYF. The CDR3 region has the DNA TGTGCCAGCAGCTTCCGTGGGGGCGGCAACTACGAGCAGTACTTC.